This T cell receptor beta chain was retrieved from a study of OX40 agonist ivuxolimab in advanced cancers. Study-level information: Patients assigned to dose escalation were diagnosed with hepatocellular carcinoma, melanoma, renal cell or head and neck cancer. Three patients responded partially, comprising one with hepatocellular carcinoma and two with cutaneous melanoma.

The V and J ends lost 7 bases and 10 bases, in that order; junction bases with no gene match: 15. The length of the CDR3 is 16 residues. Germline V lookup: CDR1 SGHAT, CDR2 FQNNGV. Produced via immunoSEQ multiplex PCR; TCRdb's table is partial and in-frame only. This sample carries 50,000 or so clones, 70% to 80% of them seen once, and the ten largest clones take 2% to 2.5%. This clone came up a few times. The sequenced sample was CD4+ or CD8+ T cells sorted from blood, obtained in a trial of the OX40 agonist ivuxolimab. The chain has TRBV11-2 and TRBJ2-1; the match to TRBD2 covers 11 bases. The sequence came from an adult with an advanced solid tumor such as melanoma, head and neck, liver or kidney cancer. The DNA of the CDR3 is TGTGCCAGCAAACCAAGGACTAGCGGGCGTACGTTGGAGCAGTTCTTC. Amino acid sequence: CASKPRTSGRTLEQFF.